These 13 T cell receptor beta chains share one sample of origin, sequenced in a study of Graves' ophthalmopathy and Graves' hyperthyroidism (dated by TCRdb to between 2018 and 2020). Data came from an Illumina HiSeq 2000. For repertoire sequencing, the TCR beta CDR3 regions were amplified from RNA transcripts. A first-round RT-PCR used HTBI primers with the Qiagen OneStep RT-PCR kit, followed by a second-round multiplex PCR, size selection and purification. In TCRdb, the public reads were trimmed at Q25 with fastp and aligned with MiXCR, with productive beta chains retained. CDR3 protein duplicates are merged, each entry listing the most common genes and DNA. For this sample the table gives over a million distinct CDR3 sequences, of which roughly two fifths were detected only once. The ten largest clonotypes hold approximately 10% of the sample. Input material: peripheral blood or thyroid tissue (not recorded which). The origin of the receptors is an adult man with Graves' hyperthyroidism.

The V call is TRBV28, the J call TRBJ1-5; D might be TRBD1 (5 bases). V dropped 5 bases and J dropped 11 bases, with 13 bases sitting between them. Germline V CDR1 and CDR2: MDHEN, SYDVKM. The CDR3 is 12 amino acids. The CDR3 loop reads CASSPRGGSQHF. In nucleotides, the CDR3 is TGTGCCAGCAGTCCCCGGGGGGGGTCCCAGCATTTT.

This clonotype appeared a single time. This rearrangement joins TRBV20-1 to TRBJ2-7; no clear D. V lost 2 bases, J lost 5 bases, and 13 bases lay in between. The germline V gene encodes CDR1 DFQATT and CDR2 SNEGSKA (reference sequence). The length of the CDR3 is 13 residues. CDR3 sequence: CSARSSRHNEQYF. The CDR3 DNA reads TGCAGTGCTAGATCGAGCCGACACAACGAGCAGTACTTC.

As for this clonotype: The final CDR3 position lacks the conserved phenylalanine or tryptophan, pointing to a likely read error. In nucleotides, the CDR3 is TGTGCCAGCAGCTTTACTCTCTACGAGCAGTACTCC. Its protein product is CASSFTLYEQYS. The chain carries TRBV7-2 and TRBJ2-7; D gene ambiguous. The CDR3 has 12 residues. Trimming left V 3 bases short and J 3 bases short, with 6 bases between. Germline V gene data show CDR1 as SGHTA and CDR2 as FQGNSA.

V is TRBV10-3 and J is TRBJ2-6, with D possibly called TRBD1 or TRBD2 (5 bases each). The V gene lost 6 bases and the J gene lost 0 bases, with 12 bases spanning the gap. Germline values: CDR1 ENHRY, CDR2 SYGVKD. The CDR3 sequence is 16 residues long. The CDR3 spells CAIRGTPVSGANVLTF. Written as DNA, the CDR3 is TGTGCCATCAGGGGGACGCCCGTCTCTGGGGCCAACGTCCTGACTTTC.

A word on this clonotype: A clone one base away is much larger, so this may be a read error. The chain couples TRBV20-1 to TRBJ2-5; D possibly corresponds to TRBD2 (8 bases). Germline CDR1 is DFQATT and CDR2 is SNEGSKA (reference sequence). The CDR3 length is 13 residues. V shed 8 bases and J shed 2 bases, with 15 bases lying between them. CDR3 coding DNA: TGCAGTCGGACTAGCAGGGGGCAAGAGACCCAGTACTTC. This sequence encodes CSRTSRGQETQYF.

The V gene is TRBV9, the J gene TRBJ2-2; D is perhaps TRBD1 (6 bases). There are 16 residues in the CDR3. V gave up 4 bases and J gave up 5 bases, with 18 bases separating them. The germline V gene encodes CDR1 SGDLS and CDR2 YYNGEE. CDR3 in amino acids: CASSSRQVPRTGELFF. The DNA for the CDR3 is TGTGCCAGCAGCTCCAGACAGGTCCCGAGAACCGGGGAGCTGTTTTTT.

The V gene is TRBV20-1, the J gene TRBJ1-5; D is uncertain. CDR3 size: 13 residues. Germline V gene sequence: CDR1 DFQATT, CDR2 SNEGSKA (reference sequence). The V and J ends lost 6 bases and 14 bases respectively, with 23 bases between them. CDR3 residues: CSAKGAGASPEHF. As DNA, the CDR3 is TGCAGTGCAAAGGGAGCGGGAGCCTCCCCCGAGCATTTT.

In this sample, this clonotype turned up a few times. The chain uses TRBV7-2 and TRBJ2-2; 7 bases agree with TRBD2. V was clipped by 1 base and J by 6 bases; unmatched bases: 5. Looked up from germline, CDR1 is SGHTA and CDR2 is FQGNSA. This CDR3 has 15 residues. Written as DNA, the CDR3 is TGTGCCAGCAGCTTAGGACTAGCATACGCCGGGGAGCTGTTTTTT. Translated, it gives CASSLGLAYAGELFF.

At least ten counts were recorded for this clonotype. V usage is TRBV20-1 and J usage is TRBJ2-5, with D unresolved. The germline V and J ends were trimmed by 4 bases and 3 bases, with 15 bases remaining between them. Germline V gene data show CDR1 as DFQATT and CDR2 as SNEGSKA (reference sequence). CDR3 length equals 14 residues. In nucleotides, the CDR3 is TGCAGTGCTAAACGGGCCGGGTGGGAAGAGACCCAGTACTTC. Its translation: CSAKRAGWEETQYF.

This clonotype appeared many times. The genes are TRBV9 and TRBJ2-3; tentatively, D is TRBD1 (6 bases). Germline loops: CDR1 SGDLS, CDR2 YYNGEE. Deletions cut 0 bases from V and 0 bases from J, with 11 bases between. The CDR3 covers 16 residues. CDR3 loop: CASSVAGGQSTDTQYF. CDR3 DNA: TGTGCCAGCAGCGTAGCTGGTGGACAGAGCACAGATACGCAGTATTTT.

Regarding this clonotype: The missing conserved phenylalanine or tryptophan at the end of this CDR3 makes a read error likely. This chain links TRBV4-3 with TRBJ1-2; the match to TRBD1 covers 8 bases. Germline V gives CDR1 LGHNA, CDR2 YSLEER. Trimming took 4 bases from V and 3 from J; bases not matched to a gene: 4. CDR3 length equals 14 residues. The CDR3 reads CASSPGQGDYGYTV. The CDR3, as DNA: TGCGCCAGCAGCCCCGGACAGGGAGACTATGGCTACACCGTC.

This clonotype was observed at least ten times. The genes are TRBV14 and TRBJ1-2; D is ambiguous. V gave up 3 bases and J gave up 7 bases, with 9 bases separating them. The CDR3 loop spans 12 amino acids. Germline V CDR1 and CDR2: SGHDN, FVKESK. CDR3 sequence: CASSHFTLGYTF. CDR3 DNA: TGTGCCAGCAGCCACTTTACGCTTGGCTACACCTTC.

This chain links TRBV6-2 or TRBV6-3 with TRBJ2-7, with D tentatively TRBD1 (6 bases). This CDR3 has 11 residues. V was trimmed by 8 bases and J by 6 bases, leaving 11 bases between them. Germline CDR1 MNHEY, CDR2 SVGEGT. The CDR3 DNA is TGTGCCAGCGGACCAGGGGTCGAGCAGTACTTC. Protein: CASGPGVEQYF.